The TCR beta chain described here comes from a study of T cell responses to AZD1222 COVID-19 vaccine (dated by TCRdb to the early 2020s). About the full investigation: A total of over 230 trial participants underwent TCR sequencing, of whom some 210 received two doses of AZD1222 and about 26 received two doses of the MenACWY control vaccine. Trial participants were enrolled into age subgroups of 18-55, 56-69 and 70-plus years, which contained 148, 28 and 57 TCR-sequenced participants, respectively. The full study reports these points: Spike-specific TCR breadth and depth rose significantly after two AZD1222 doses compared with day 0 and with MenACWY recipients. Only five or six AZD1222 recipients were SARS-CoV-2 seropositive at baseline, limiting conclusions about previously exposed vaccinees. The 56-69-year group was small, and its depth increase did not reach significance, likely because of low power. Participants were mostly white British, with more females than males. The authors suggested clonal diversity may have been underestimated. Nearly half of unique spike-specific TCRs reportedly recognized epitopes outside regions mutated in the B.1.351 and B.1.1.7 variants. No day 14 peak-response samples were available, so repertoires were characterized only after the peak T cell response. Vaccine-associated CD4 TCRs spanned the whole spike protein, with dominant responses in regions 160-218 and 743-854.

The CDR3 regions of human TCRbeta chains were subjected to immunosequencing. Processing in the source paper ran as follows. Repertoire TCRs were checked for matches against a reference library of SARS-CoV-2-specific TCRs that had been generated using the MIRA antigen-specificity platform. Breadth was defined as the fraction of unique TCRs that were SARS-CoV-2-associated, and depth was defined as the fraction of total T cells that were SARS-CoV-2-associated. Using the MIRA data, every spike-specific TCR was mapped to the spike region that the TCR reacted to and assigned to either a CD4 or a CD8 class. Log10-transformed breadth and depth values were compared by one-way ANOVA with Sidak's multiple comparisons tests. TCRdb carries this immuneACCESS record with in-frame sequences only. Its versions omit some clonotypes, under half of them owing to an unresolved V gene in the studies checked, with the rest unexplained. V and J calls plus clone size are reproduced from that table; the DNA served to infer D and trimming. The sample table records under 150,000 clones; roughly nine tenths of these occur just once. The ten largest clones take up about a tenth of the sample.

On this clone: The specificity of this receptor is unknown. Base qualities are not provided; no much larger clone lies one nucleotide away.

Relative to germline, V is 2 bases shorter and J is 6 bases shorter, with 10 bases between their ends. In the germline V gene (reference sequence), CDR1 corresponds to LNHDA and CDR2 to SQIVND. The CDR3, from cysteine to phenylalanine, totals 13 residues. Here the CDR3 DNA is all that survives: 39 bases in frame from base 1. Interpreted using the paper, the time point label stands for: about 28 days (+/-7) after the second vaccine dose. Because spike-specific TCR depth and breadth did not differ between the two schedules, AZD1222 recipients who got a second dose at roughly 4 weeks were pooled with those who got a second dose at roughly 12 weeks. Vaccinee samples came from UK trials COV001 and COV002, including a single-blind randomized controlled phase 2/3 trial of AZD1222 (ChAdOx1 nCoV-19) in healthy adults. For TCRbeta chain sequencing, PBMC samples from trial participants were taken at day 0 and at day 28 after the second dose.

The receptor was derived from an adult who received the AZD1222 COVID-19 vaccine. The rearranged chain carries TRBV19 and TRBJ1-1; there is no confident call for the D gene. The sequences come from peripheral blood, collected 28 days after the second AZD1222 dose. The nucleotide sequence is given as TGTGCCAGTAGTATAAAGGAGAGGGCTGAAGCTTTCTTT. This encodes CASSIKERAEAFF.